The clone carrying this T cell receptor beta chain was picked up many times. Molecular barcoding with unique molecular identifiers was used for the TCRbeta library. TCRdb fed the PCR reads into MiXCR, producing one record per CDR3 protein. The table has 80,000 to 95,000 distinct CDR3 sequences, roughly 7.7% seen once. The CDR3 runs 15 residues. V shed 4 bases and J shed 5 bases, with 14 bases lying between them. In germline, CDR1 is SGHNT, CDR2 YENEEA. The sample belongs to a study of T-cell reconstitution after alpha-beta-depleted transplantation in children. This specimen was PBMCs from the stem cell graft donor, taken from the stem cell graft. The clonotype comes from a human donor who donated a stem cell graft to a child with congenital amegakaryocytic thrombocytopenia. J is TRBJ2-2 and V is TRBV11-3; either TRBD1 or TRBD2 may fit D (7 bases each). This CDR3 reads CASSSSRGGTGELFF. DNA for the CDR3: TGTGCCAGCAGCTCGAGCAGGGGGGGGACCGGGGAGCTGTTTTTT.